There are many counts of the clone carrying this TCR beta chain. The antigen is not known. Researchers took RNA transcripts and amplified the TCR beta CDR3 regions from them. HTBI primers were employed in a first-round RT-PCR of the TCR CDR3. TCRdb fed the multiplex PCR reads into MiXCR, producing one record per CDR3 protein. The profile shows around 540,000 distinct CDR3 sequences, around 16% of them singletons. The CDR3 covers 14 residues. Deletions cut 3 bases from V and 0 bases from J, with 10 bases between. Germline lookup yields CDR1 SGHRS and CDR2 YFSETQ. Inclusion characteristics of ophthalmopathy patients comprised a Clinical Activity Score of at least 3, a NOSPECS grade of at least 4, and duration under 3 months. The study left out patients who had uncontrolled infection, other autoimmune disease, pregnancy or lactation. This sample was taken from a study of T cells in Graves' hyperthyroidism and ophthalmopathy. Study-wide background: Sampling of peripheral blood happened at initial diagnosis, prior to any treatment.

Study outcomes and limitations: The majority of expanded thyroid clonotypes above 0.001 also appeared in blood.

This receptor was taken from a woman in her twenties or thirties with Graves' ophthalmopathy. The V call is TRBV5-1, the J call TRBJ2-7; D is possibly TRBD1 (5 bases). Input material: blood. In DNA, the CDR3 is TGCGCCAGCAGCTCTGTACAGGACTCCTACGAGCAGTACTTC. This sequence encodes CASSSVQDSYEQYF.